This T cell receptor beta chain was identified during a study of CD8 T cells in ankylosing spondylitis (TCRdb year 2017). Background on the whole study: The study set out to find disease-linked TCR variants by profiling T cell receptor beta repertoires in ankylosing spondylitis patients and healthy donors. The full study cohort was made up of 25 to 30 ankylosing spondylitis patients and some 100 healthy donors. Samples of peripheral blood were taken, and for ankylosing spondylitis patients, synovial fluid was collected as well. General study outcomes and caveats: The disease-linked clones were reported as significantly enriched in matched synovial fluid samples from ankylosing spondylitis patients. Some motif variants had previously been reported in the synovial fluid and blood of reactive arthritis patients, which suggests shared mechanisms of disease initiation. A TCR beta motif of about 8 highly homologous amino acid variants appeared characteristic of blood from ankylosing spondylitis patients. In peripheral blood, the disease-linked clones were found at relatively low frequencies and had a CD8+ phenotype.

Trimming costs V 6 bases and J 8 bases, and their ends lie 7 bases apart. The germline V gene encodes CDR1 MDHEN and CDR2 SYDVKM. Counted from cysteine to phenylalanine, this CDR3 has 11 amino acids. The CDR3 DNA has 33 bases and is translated from base 1. Of note for this clonotype: Its cognate antigen has yet to be identified. Base qualities are not at hand, and no much larger clone is one base apart.

The instrument given in TCRdb is Illumina HiSeq 2500. TCR beta libraries were prepared by quantitative 5'-RACE with molecular barcodes. In the paper's pipeline: Disease-linked TCR variants were identified with a new computational method built on a probabilistic model of VDJ rearrangement. The raw public data were reprocessed by TCRdb itself: fastp quality trimming at Q25, MiXCR clonotype calling, in-frame beta chains only. Rows merge per CDR3 protein into single entries with the most common DNA and genes. These V and J calls derive from TCRdb rather than the authors' analysis. This sample has some 840,000 distinct CDR3 sequences in its table, and roughly 12% of those were observed once. Clones ranked in the top ten supply more than 0.5% of the sample.

The source of this sequence is a male donor with ankylosing spondylitis. The sample was blood, either unsorted or a sorted T cell fraction (not recorded which). The receptor chain draws on TRBV28 and TRBJ1-4; the D gene is unclear. The CDR3 region has the sequence CASRASEKLFF. At the DNA level, the sequence is TGTGCCAGCAGGGCCTCGGAAAAACTGTTTTTT.